This entry lists 30 T cell receptor beta chains sequenced from one sample in a study of cytomegalovirus exposure and HLA in healthy donors. Primers included in the PCR were 60 Vbeta and 13 Jbeta primers. Only in-frame clones appear in the TCRdb table, and some are missing; sequencing was by immunoSEQ multiplex PCR. In the table there are 100,000 to 150,000 clones, under 85% of which are singletons. Sequenced input: PBMCs. The receptors come from a woman aged 50 to 60 in good health and CMV-seropositive.

This clone was observed a few times. The chain is built from TRBV5-1 and TRBJ2-2; TRBD2 agrees at 7 bases. With 7 bases clipped from V and 0 bases from J, the junction kept 9 bases outside the gene matches. The germline V gene has CDR1 SGHRS and CDR2 YFSETQ. The CDR3 extends over 16 amino acids. CDR3 sequence reads: CASRWGGDSNTGELFF. CDR3 DNA: TGCGCCAGCCGCTGGGGGGGGGACTCGAACACCGGGGAGCTGTTTTTT.

The chain is built from TRBV7-9 and TRBJ1-3, with 8 nucleotides matching TRBD1. V lost 5 bases, J lost 4 bases, and 10 bases stayed unmatched. CDR3 size: 16 residues. From germline, CDR1 is SEHNR and CDR2 FQNEAQ (reference sequence). CDR3 in amino acids: CASSPGQGWLGNTIYF. CDR3 nucleotides: TGTGCCAGCAGCCCCGGACAGGGTTGGTTAGGAAACACCATATATTTT.

The rearrangement uses TRBV7-9 and TRBJ2-5; 7 bases map to TRBD2. Near its end, the DNA agrees better with TRBJ2-7, so the J call may be wrong. CDR3 size: 18 residues. Germline lookup yields CDR1 SEHNR and CDR2 FQNEAQ (reference sequence). CDR3 bases: TGTGCCAGCAGTAAATCCCCCGGGACTACTTTATCCAACTACGAGCAGTACTTC. This gives the protein CASSKSPGTTLSNYEQYF.

This clone was picked up a small number of times. The rearrangement uses TRBV9 and TRBJ2-3, with TRBD1 as a possible D gene (8 bases). This CDR3 contains 15 residues. Germline V gene lookup returns CDR1 SGDLS and CDR2 YYNGEE. V was clipped by 4 bases and J by 2 bases, with 14 bases between them. DNA for the CDR3: TGTGCCAGCAGCCCCACAGGGGGGGTCACAGATACGCAGTATTTT. This encodes CASSPTGGVTDTQYF. Complete variable domain (other parts from reference TRBV9 and TRBJ2-3): DSGVTQTPKHLITATGQRVTLRCSPRSGDLSVYWYQQSLDQGLQFLIQYYNGEERAKGNILERFSAQQFPDLHSELNLSSLELGDSALYFCASSPTGGVTDTQYFGPGTRLTVL.

This clone appeared a single time. V usage is TRBV5-1 and J usage is TRBJ2-6, with 8 bases fitting TRBD2. CDR1 and CDR2 (germline): SGHRS, YFSETQ. The CDR3 spans 18 residues. Trimming cost V 0 bases and J 0 bases; bases outside gene matches: 5. The CDR3 coding sequence is TGCGCCAGCAGCTTGGTAGCGGGAATGATCTCTGGGGCCAACGTCCTGACTTTC. Its translation is CASSLVAGMISGANVLTF. Full variable domain (missing parts from reference TRBV5-1 and TRBJ2-6): KAGVTQTPRYLIKTRGQQVTLSCSPISGHRSVSWYQQTPGQGLQFLFEYFSETQRNKGNFPGRFSGRQFSNSRSEMNVSTLELGDSALYLCASSLVAGMISGANVLTFGAGSRLTVL.

The V call is TRBV15, the J call TRBJ2-1, with 10 bases lining up with TRBD2. This CDR3 has 16 amino acids. Losses at the gene ends were 0 bases for V and 5 bases for J; bases not matched to a gene: 4. Germline CDR1 and CDR2: LNHNV and YYDKDF (reference sequence). CDR3 sequence reads: CATSRDRTSGNNEQFF. CDR3 sequence (DNA): TGTGCCACCAGCAGAGATAGGACTAGCGGAAACAATGAGCAGTTCTTC.

This clone was seen only a few times. The chain uses TRBV7-2 and TRBJ2-7, with 7 bases that match TRBD2. Trimming took 5 bases from V and 3 from J; bases not matched to a gene: 4. Per germline, CDR1 SGHTA and CDR2 FQGNSA. This CDR3 is 13 amino acids long. The CDR3 nucleotides are TGTGCCAGCAGCAAGGGACTACTCTACGAGCAGTACTTC. It is translated as CASSKGLLYEQYF.

About this clone: The junction differs from germline at one of its ends, possibly a read error. This rearrangement joins TRBV7-9 to TRBJ1-5; D not resolved. This CDR3 is 14 amino acids long. Per germline, CDR1 SEHNR and CDR2 FQNEAQ (reference sequence). CDR3 bases: TGTTCCAGCAGCCTGATGTCCGGAGGCCAGCCCCAGCATTTT. Its translation: CSSSLMSGGQPQHF. The full variable domain, completed using reference TRBV7-9 and TRBJ1-5, is DTGVSQNPRHKITKRGQNVTFRCDPISEHNRLYWYRQTLGQGPEFLTYFQNEAQLEKSRLLSDRFSAERPKGSFSTLEIQRTEQGDSAMYLCSSSLMSGGQPQHFGDGTRLSIL.

The CDR3 DNA follows: TGTGCCAGCACCACGGGACTAACCGATGAGCAGTTCTTC. Translated: CASTTGLTDEQFF. The rearrangement links TRBV6-1 to TRBJ2-1; the match to TRBD2 covers 7 bases. Germline V gene lookup returns CDR1 MNHNS and CDR2 SASEGT. V shed 7 bases, J shed 8 bases, and the junction held 8 bases outside the gene matches. This CDR3 has 13 residues.

In this sample, this clone turned up a few times. V gene TRBV5-1 combines with J gene TRBJ1-4; perhaps TRBD1 as D (5 bases). The CDR3 is 16 amino acids. Germline CDR1 and CDR2: SGHRS and YFSETQ. V was trimmed by 2 bases and J by 0 bases, leaving 11 bases between them. The CDR3 nucleotides read TGCGCCAGCAGCTTATCAGGGTATACAACTAATGAAAAACTGTTTTTT. This sequence encodes CASSLSGYTTNEKLFF.

The V gene is TRBV15, the J gene TRBJ2-1, with 8 nucleotides matching TRBD2. J gave up 6 bases and V 5 bases, and 3 bases lay outside the gene matches. The CDR3 is 13 residues long. Looked up from germline, CDR1 is LNHNV and CDR2 is YYDKDF (reference sequence). The CDR3 DNA sequence: TGTGCCACCAGCCCCAGCGGGGGCAATGAGCAGTTCTTC. This translates into CATSPSGGNEQFF. Variable domain in full (rest from reference TRBV15 and TRBJ2-1): DAMVIQNPRYQVTQFGKPVTLSCSQTLNHNVMYWYQQKSSQAPKLLFHYYDKDFNNEADTPDNFQSRRPNTSFCFLDIRSPGLGDTAMYLCATSPSGGNEQFFGPGTRLTVL.

The chain uses TRBV2 and TRBJ2-3; TRBD1 aligns across 7 bases. The CDR3 contains 15 residues. Trimming at V came to 6 bases and at J to 0 bases, leaving 6 bases not matched to a gene. CDR1 SNHLY and CDR2 FYNNEI come from the germline V gene. The CDR3, as DNA: TGTGCCAGCAGCATGACAGGGTCTAGCACAGATACGCAGTATTTT. Its translation is CASSMTGSSTDTQYF.

V and J are TRBV5-1 and TRBJ2-5; TRBD1 matches 11 bases. CDR3 length: 15 residues. The trim removed 5 bases at V and 5 bases at J, leaving 8 bases unmatched. CDR1 SGHRS and CDR2 YFSETQ come from the germline V gene. The CDR3 here is CASRNRDRGLETQYF. Here the CDR3 DNA reads TGCGCCAGCAGGAACCGGGACAGGGGGTTGGAGACCCAGTACTTC.

The chain is built from TRBV7-6 and TRBJ1-2; TRBD1 agrees at 9 bases. The CDR3 covers 15 residues. V lost 0 bases, J lost 8 bases, and 7 bases stayed unmatched. Germline lookup yields CDR1 SGHVS and CDR2 FNYEAQ. The CDR3 sequence: CASSLATGGLEGYTF. The CDR3 region has the DNA TGTGCCAGCAGCTTAGCCACAGGGGGCTTAGAGGGCTACACCTTC.

Only a few counts were recorded for this clone. The rearrangement uses TRBV13 and TRBJ1-2; TRBD1 aligns across 7 bases. Germline V gene sequence: CDR1 PRHDT, CDR2 FYEKMQ (reference sequence). This CDR3 comprises 13 residues. V lost 5 bases, J lost 4 bases, and 4 bases stayed unmatched. CDR3: CASSRQGTYGYTF. In DNA, the CDR3 is TGTGCCAGCAGCCGACAGGGTACCTATGGCTACACCTTC.

The chain combines TRBV29-1 with TRBJ2-2; D perhaps matches TRBD1 (5 bases). Germline CDR1 SQVTM, CDR2 ANQGSEA. The CDR3 is 12 amino acids. The V and J ends lost 5 bases and 8 bases respectively, with 12 bases between them. CDR3 protein: CSVFGAVGELFF. The CDR3 nucleotides are TGCAGCGTTTTTGGGGCGGTAGGGGAGCTGTTTTTT.

The J gene is TRBJ2-2, the V gene TRBV4-3; maybe TRBD2 (6 bases). There are 14 residues in the CDR3. Germline lookup yields CDR1 LGHNA and CDR2 YSLEER. Deletions cut 3 bases from V and 4 bases from J, with 9 bases between. The CDR3: CASSQVGGTGELFF. The CDR3 DNA reads as TGCGCCAGCAGCCAGGTGGGGGGCACCGGGGAGCTGTTTTTT.

This clone was observed a single time. The CDR3 DNA follows: TGCAGCGTTGAAGACACAGTGAAAGTGAATGGCTACACCTTC. Translated: CSVEDTVKVNGYTF. The gene calls are TRBV29-1 and TRBJ1-2; D is uncertain. V lost 0 bases to trimming and J lost 6 bases, with 14 bases between them. Germline V CDR1 and CDR2: SQVTM, ANQGSEA. This CDR3 spans 14 amino acids.

The chain joins TRBV27 to TRBJ2-5; D is possibly TRBD2 (6 bases). CDR3 length: 13 amino acids. Trimming took 6 bases from V and 5 from J, leaving 13 bases between them. Germline loops: CDR1 MNHEY, CDR2 SMNVEV (reference sequence). CDR3 DNA sequence: TGTGCCAGCAGGGACGGGACTCTGGAGACCCAGTACTTC. Its translation is CASRDGTLETQYF.

V is TRBV11-2 and J is TRBJ2-7, with TRBD2 matching 13 bases. The CDR3 sequence is 15 residues long. Germline CDR1 reads SGHAT; CDR2 reads FQNNGV. J was trimmed by 1 base and V by 6 bases; bases with no gene match: 3. Written as DNA, the CDR3 is TGTGCCAGCAGATCGGGACTAGCGGGGTCCTACGAGCAGTACTTC. The encoded protein is CASRSGLAGSYEQYF.

This clone was picked up one time. The CDR3 reads CASSSRGTYEQYF. The CDR3, as DNA: TGTGCCAGCAGTTCCAGGGGGACCTACGAGCAGTACTTC. The J gene is TRBJ2-5, the V gene TRBV27, with TRBD1 matching 7 bases. The DNA matches TRBJ2-7 better at its end, which makes the J call doubtful. The length of the CDR3 is 13 residues. The germline V gene has CDR1 MNHEY and CDR2 SMNVEV (reference sequence).

The V gene is TRBV6-5, the J gene TRBJ2-1, with TRBD2 as a possible D gene (6 bases). The CDR3 contains 15 residues. The germline gives CDR1 MNHEY, CDR2 SVGAGI. With 7 bases removed from V and 5 bases from J, the gap between germline ends came to 18 bases. CDR3 coding DNA: TGTGCCAGCAAGTTGGCCGGGACTGGTAACAATGAGCAGTTCTTC. Translation: CASKLAGTGNNEQFF.

This chain joins TRBV28 and TRBJ2-3, with 9 nucleotides matching TRBD1. After removal of 4 bases from V and 5 bases from J, the junction contained 10 bases not matched to a gene. The CDR3 loop spans 16 amino acids. Germline-derived CDR1 and CDR2 are MDHEN and SYDVKM. The CDR3 DNA follows: TGTGCCAGCAGTTCACGGACAGGGGAAGGTGGAGATACGCAGTATTTT. As protein: CASSSRTGEGGDTQYF.

This chain connects TRBV9 to TRBJ2-1; 8 bases map to TRBD1. J was trimmed by 3 bases and V by 0 bases; bases with no gene match: 5. Germline V gives CDR1 SGDLS, CDR2 YYNGEE. The CDR3 runs 16 residues. This chain's CDR3 is CASSVDGQGYYNEQFF. The CDR3 DNA sequence: TGTGCCAGCAGCGTAGATGGACAGGGCTACTACAATGAGCAGTTCTTC.

The rearrangement links TRBV2 to TRBJ1-5, with 7 bases lining up with TRBD1. V was pared by 7 bases and J by 1 base, with 10 bases of the junction left unmatched. Germline V lookup: CDR1 SNHLY, CDR2 FYNNEI. The CDR3 is made up of 16 amino acids. DNA for the CDR3: TGTGCCAGCACCCAGACAGGGAGGATAAGCAATCAGCCCCAGCATTTT. Residues: CASTQTGRISNQPQHF.

This clone was detected only once. The rearrangement uses TRBV28 and TRBJ2-7; TRBD2 matches 9 bases. With 5 bases clipped from V and 5 bases from J, the junction kept 7 bases outside the gene matches. This CDR3 contains 14 residues. CDR1 and CDR2 (germline): MDHEN, SYDVKM. In DNA, the CDR3 is TGTGCCAGCAGTCTCGGCGGGGGGGCCCACGAGCAGTACTTC. It encodes CASSLGGGAHEQYF.

The chain couples TRBV4-3 to TRBJ2-7; TRBD2 agrees at 8 bases. Germline loops: CDR1 LGHNA, CDR2 YSLEER. The CDR3 consists of 17 residues. Losses at the gene ends were 0 bases for V and 3 bases for J; bases not matched to a gene: 10. The CDR3 region is CASSQDAQRGFGYEQYF. The DNA for the CDR3 is TGCGCCAGCAGCCAAGATGCCCAGCGGGGGTTCGGCTACGAGCAGTACTTC.

The V gene is TRBV2, the J gene TRBJ2-1, with a tentative D call TRBD2 (5 bases). The CDR3 has 14 amino acids. From germline, CDR1 is SNHLY and CDR2 FYNNEI. With 6 bases removed from V and 6 bases from J, the gap between germline ends came to 15 bases. The CDR3 region is CASSRERGTNEQFF. The CDR3 coding sequence is TGTGCCAGCAGCCGGGAACGGGGTACCAATGAGCAGTTCTTC.

This chain connects TRBV2 to TRBJ2-7, with 7 bases aligning to TRBD2. V shed 2 bases and J 2 bases; nucleotides not matched to a gene: 6. Germline V gene data show CDR1 as SNHLY and CDR2 as FYNNEI. CDR3 length: 15 amino acids. The CDR3 DNA follows: TGTGCCAGCAGTGAATTAGGCGGGGGACCCTACGAGCAGTACTTC. Its translation: CASSELGGGPYEQYF.

This clone was recorded once. The chain employs TRBV6-6 and TRBJ1-4; D ambiguous. V was trimmed by 2 bases and J by 5 bases, leaving 9 bases between them. Germline V lookup: CDR1 MNHNY, CDR2 SVGAGI (reference sequence). CDR3 length: 14 residues. The CDR3 sequence is CASSYGPRNEKLFF. The DNA of the CDR3 is TGTGCCAGCAGTTACGGGCCGAGAAATGAAAAACTGTTTTTT.